Presented here are 28 T cell receptor beta chains from one specimen sequenced in a study of cytomegalovirus exposure and HLA in healthy donors. The PCR was carried out with 60 Vbeta primers and 13 Jbeta primers. Repertoires were generated with immunoSEQ multiplex PCR, while TCRdb's copy carries only in-frame clones and drops some. The sample has 150,000 or so clones, 70% to 85% seen once. Sequencing used PBMCs. These receptors were collected from a woman between 40 and 50 years old in good health and CMV-seronegative.

In its sample, this clone was seen a few times. This rearrangement joins TRBV6-1 to TRBJ2-7; 9 bases are a match to TRBD1. The trim removed 4 bases at V and 3 bases at J, leaving 7 bases unmatched. The CDR3 runs 15 residues. The germline gives CDR1 MNHNS, CDR2 SASEGT. CDR3 nucleotide sequence: TGTGCCAGCAGTGTCACCGGGACAGGGATCTACGAGCAGTACTTC. This gives the protein CASSVTGTGIYEQYF.

The V gene is TRBV7-8, the J gene TRBJ1-5; 9 bases line up with TRBD1. This CDR3 contains 17 residues. After removal of 1 base from V and 0 bases from J, the junction contained 4 bases not matched to a gene. The V gene's germline CDR1 is SGHVS and CDR2 FQNEAQ. CDR3 sequence: CASSLGTGAYSNQPQHF. The CDR3 DNA reads as TGTGCCAGCAGCTTAGGGACAGGGGCATATAGCAATCAGCCCCAGCATTTT. Looking up the rest from reference TRBV7-8 and TRBJ1-5 gives the full variable domain: GAGVSQSPRYKVAKRGQDVALRCDPISGHVSLFWYQQALGQGPEFLTYFQNEAQLDKSGLPSDRFFAERPEGSVSTLKIQRTQQEDSAVYLCASSLGTGAYSNQPQHFGDGTRLSIL.

V usage is TRBV7-8 and J usage is TRBJ2-2, with D possibly being TRBD2 (6 bases). V was cut by 3 bases and J by 0 bases, with 23 bases left in between. CDR1 is SGHVS and CDR2 is FQNEAQ in the germline V gene. The CDR3 spans 20 residues. CDR3 DNA sequence: TGTGCCAGCAGCTTTGTCTCCGACCCGGGACTCAATTCGAACACCGGGGAGCTGTTTTTT. Residues: CASSFVSDPGLNSNTGELFF.

This clone came up a few times. The V gene is TRBV9, the J gene TRBJ2-7, with a possible D match to TRBD2 (7 bases). This CDR3 has 16 amino acids. With 4 bases removed from V and 2 bases from J, the gap between germline ends came to 19 bases. CDR1 is SGDLS, CDR2 YYNGEE, per germline. The chain's CDR3 is CASSKMGGGAPYEQYF. Here the CDR3 DNA reads TGTGCCAGCAGCAAGATGGGCGGGGGCGCACCCTACGAGCAGTACTTC.

The gene calls are TRBV5-1 and TRBJ2-5; no clear D gene. Trimming shortened V by 0 bases and J by 2 bases, and 5 bases separated the two germline ends. This CDR3 is built from 13 residues. The germline gives CDR1 SGHRS, CDR2 YFSETQ. The CDR3 DNA sequence: TGCGCCAGCAGCTTGGTTCCGCAAGAGACCCAGTACTTC. It specifies CASSLVPQETQYF.

V and J are TRBV7-2 and TRBJ2-3; 10 bases line up with TRBD1. Trimming cost V 4 bases and J 4 bases; bases outside gene matches: 2. Germline CDR1 reads SGHTA; CDR2 reads FQGNSA. There are 14 residues in the CDR3. The CDR3 nucleotides read TGTGCCAGCAGCTGGACAGGGGGAGCAGATACGCAGTATTTT. Amino acid sequence: CASSWTGGADTQYF.

This clone has a handful of counts. The chain employs TRBV5-1 and TRBJ1-1, with TRBD1 identical over 7 bases. The CDR3 has 16 amino acids. CDR1 and CDR2 (germline): SGHRS, YFSETQ. J lost 1 base, V lost 4 bases, and 10 bases had no gene match. The CDR3 DNA follows: TGCGCCAGCAGCCGCTCGGGTACAGGGGCGAACACTGAAGCTTTCTTT. Translated, it gives CASSRSGTGANTEAFF. Together with reference TRBV5-1 and TRBJ1-1, the CDR3 gives the full variable domain: KAGVTQTPRYLIKTRGQQVTLSCSPISGHRSVSWYQQTPGQGLQFLFEYFSETQRNKGNFPGRFSGRQFSNSRSEMNVSTLELGDSALYLCASSRSGTGANTEAFFGQGTRLTVV.

The V and J genes are TRBV4-2 and TRBJ2-5, with 7 bases lining up with TRBD2. Losses at the gene ends were 1 base for V and 3 bases for J; bases not matched to a gene: 11. In germline, CDR1 is LGHNA, CDR2 YNFKEQ. The CDR3 spans 17 residues. CDR3 protein: CASSQGTLAGAEETQYF. CDR3 DNA sequence: TGTGCCAGCAGCCAAGGGACCCTTGCGGGAGCGGAAGAGACCCAGTACTTC.

This chain joins TRBV6-5 and TRBJ1-1; tentatively, D is TRBD1 (5 bases). This CDR3 contains 13 residues. V was shortened by 8 bases and J by 1 base, with 11 bases between the two germline ends. Germline CDR1 reads MNHEY; CDR2 reads SVGAGI. The CDR3 reads CASHLGRNTEAFF. The CDR3 coding sequence is TGTGCCAGCCACTTGGGGCGGAACACTGAAGCTTTCTTT.

The gene calls are TRBV14 and TRBJ1-1; 7 bases align to TRBD1. The junction had 19 bases not matched to a gene; V was cut back by 4 bases and J by 11 bases. Germline CDR1 is SGHDN and CDR2 is FVKESK. The CDR3 sequence is 16 residues long. CDR3 residues: CASSPLTGVKTPQAFF. In DNA, the CDR3 is TGTGCCAGCAGCCCCCTAACAGGGGTTAAAACCCCTCAGGCTTTCTTT.

The rearrangement links TRBV28 to TRBJ1-5; a weak D match, TRBD1 (6 bases). V lost 7 bases and J lost 7, with 17 bases in between. Germline CDR1 and CDR2: MDHEN and SYDVKM. This CDR3 has 14 amino acids. CDR3 sequence (DNA): TGTGCCAGCATCCCTGGGACATTTGGGCAGCCCCAGCATTTT. The encoded protein is CASIPGTFGQPQHF.

The rearrangement joins TRBV11-1 to TRBJ2-7; the D gene is possibly TRBD2 (5 bases). The CDR3 loop spans 14 amino acids. V lost 8 bases and J 2 bases, leaving 16 bases between the germline ends. The germline V gene has CDR1 SGHAT and CDR2 FQDESV (reference sequence). CDR3 nucleotide sequence: TGTGCCAGCTCCCCCCCTAGCTTCCCCTACGAGCAGTACTTC. Protein: CASSPPSFPYEQYF.

This chain joins TRBV4-3 and TRBJ1-1; 8 bases are shared with TRBD1. V lost 1 base and J lost 2; bases outside the gene matches: 3. Germline-derived CDR1 and CDR2 are LGHNA and YSLEER. The CDR3 has 15 residues. CDR3 sequence: CASSQAGGLNTEAFF. The CDR3 DNA follows: TGCGCCAGCAGCCAAGCAGGGGGCCTTAACACTGAAGCTTTCTTT.

The rearrangement joins TRBV2 to TRBJ2-7; maybe TRBD1 (5 bases). V shed 3 bases and J shed 4 bases, with 16 bases lying between them. Germline CDR1 SNHLY, CDR2 FYNNEI. This CDR3 is built from 15 residues. CDR3 sequence (DNA): TGTGCCAGCAGTGAGGGGCAGGTCGGCACATACGAGCAGTACTTC. Protein sequence: CASSEGQVGTYEQYF. The full variable domain, completed using reference TRBV2 and TRBJ2-7, is EPEVTQTPSHQVTQMGQEVILRCVPISNHLYFYWYRQILGQKVEFLVSFYNNEISEKSEIFDDQFSVERPDGSNFTLKIRSTKLEDSAMYFCASSEGQVGTYEQYFGPGTRLTVT.

The chain is built from TRBV2 and TRBJ2-5, with TRBD2 matching 10 bases. V shed 3 bases, J shed 4 bases, and the junction held 8 bases outside the gene matches. The CDR3 length is 16 residues. CDR1 SNHLY and CDR2 FYNNEI come from the germline V gene. The CDR3 region is CASSDSLAGVGETQYF. Written as DNA, the CDR3 is TGTGCCAGCAGTGACTCCCTAGCGGGAGTGGGAGAGACCCAGTACTTC. The entire variable domain, with the rest obtained from reference TRBV2 and TRBJ2-5, is as follows: EPEVTQTPSHQVTQMGQEVILRCVPISNHLYFYWYRQILGQKVEFLVSFYNNEISEKSEIFDDQFSVERPDGSNFTLKIRSTKLEDSAMYFCASSDSLAGVGETQYFGPGTRLLVL.

In its sample, this clone was seen a few times. In DNA form, the CDR3 reads TGTGCCAGCAGTGGGCGGCCGCTGAGAGAAAAACTGTTTTTT. Its protein is CASSGRPLREKLFF. This chain uses TRBV25-1 with TRBJ1-4; D gene ambiguous. Per germline, CDR1 MGHDK and CDR2 SYGVNS. V shed 4 bases and J shed 8 bases, with 14 bases lying between them. The CDR3 contains 14 residues. The complete variable domain, with remaining parts taken from reference TRBV25-1 and TRBJ1-4, reads EADIYQTPRYLVIGTGKKITLECSQTMGHDKMYWYQQDPGMELHLIHYSYGVNSTEKGDLSSESTVSRIRTEHFPLTLESARPSHTSQYLCASSGRPLREKLFFGSGTQLSVL.

Here the CDR3 reads CAWVTSGSKGSTDTQYF. As DNA, the CDR3 is TGTGCCTGGGTGACTAGCGGGAGTAAGGGGAGCACAGATACGCAGTATTTT. This chain connects TRBV30 to TRBJ2-3; 12 bases are shared with TRBD2. The CDR3 totals 17 residues. The junction had 9 bases not matched to a gene; V was cut back by 5 bases and J by 0 bases. Germline V gene data show CDR1 as GTSNPN and CDR2 as SVGIG (reference sequence). Full variable domain (outside the CDR3, taken from reference TRBV30 and TRBJ2-3): SQTIHQWPATLVQPVGSPLSLECTVEGTSNPNLYWYRQAAGRGLQLLFYSVGIGQISSEVPQNLSASRPQDRQFILSSKKLLLSDSGFYLCAWVTSGSKGSTDTQYFGPGTRLTVL.

The rearrangement joins TRBV19 to TRBJ2-7; 7 bases are shared with TRBD1. CDR1 and CDR2 from the germline V gene are LNHDA and SQIVND (reference sequence). This CDR3 spans 13 amino acids. Trimming took 6 bases from V and 4 from J; bases not matched to a gene: 6. The CDR3 is CASSQQGFYEQYF. The DNA of the CDR3 is TGTGCCAGTAGCCAACAGGGGTTTTACGAGCAGTACTTC.

The chain is built from TRBV11-3 and TRBJ2-1, with 7 bases fitting TRBD1. The CDR3 sequence is 15 residues long. V shed 2 bases and J 7 bases; nucleotides not matched to a gene: 8. Germline CDR1 SGHNT, CDR2 YENEEA. This chain's CDR3 is CASSLRDSTENEQFF. In DNA form, the CDR3 reads TGTGCCAGCAGCTTACGGGACAGTACGGAGAATGAGCAGTTCTTC.

This chain connects TRBV10-3 to TRBJ2-1; 7 bases are shared with TRBD1. The CDR3 sequence is 18 residues long. Losses at the gene ends were 4 bases for V and 3 bases for J; bases not matched to a gene: 15. Per germline, CDR1 ENHRY and CDR2 SYGVKD. The CDR3 region is CAISVSGGFGTVYNEQFF. The DNA of the CDR3 is TGTGCCATCAGTGTGAGTGGGGGCTTCGGGACAGTCTACAATGAGCAGTTCTTC.

The chain carries TRBV2 and TRBJ2-7; D not resolved. This CDR3 is 16 amino acids long. Trimming removed 4 bases at V and 0 bases at J, with 16 bases between. The germline V gene encodes CDR1 SNHLY and CDR2 FYNNEI. The CDR3 is CASSGHLSQSSYEQYF. CDR3 nucleotide sequence: TGTGCCAGCAGTGGACACCTCTCGCAAAGCTCCTACGAGCAGTACTTC.

The chain is built from TRBV28 and TRBJ1-1; 7 bases match TRBD1. Germline V gene lookup returns CDR1 MDHEN and CDR2 SYDVKM. Trimming took 4 bases from V and 3 from J; bases not matched to a gene: 11. The CDR3 runs 16 residues. In nucleotides, the CDR3 is TGTGCCAGCAGTTCCTACAGGGGTGTAAGGGACACTGAAGCTTTCTTT. As protein: CASSSYRGVRDTEAFF.

The rearrangement joins TRBV10-1 to TRBJ2-7; D perhaps matches TRBD2 (6 bases). Germline V gives CDR1 WNHNN, CDR2 SYGVQD (reference sequence). The CDR3 covers 14 residues. With 4 bases removed from V and 0 bases from J, the gap between germline ends came to 10 bases. The CDR3 DNA is TGCGCCAGCAGTGTTGGAGGGAGCTCCTACGAGCAGTACTTC. Translating it yields CASSVGGSSYEQYF.

The chain recombines TRBV19 with TRBJ1-2; no firm D call. The CDR3 has 12 residues. Trimming removed 5 bases at V and 4 bases at J, with 8 bases between. The germline gives CDR1 LNHDA, CDR2 SQIVND (reference sequence). The CDR3 DNA follows: TGTGCCAGTAGTCAGGCCAGCTATGGCTACACCTTC. As protein: CASSQASYGYTF.

This sequence joins TRBV19 and TRBJ1-2; D is undetermined. The CDR3 is 15 residues long. In germline, CDR1 is LNHDA, CDR2 SQIVND (reference sequence). Trimming removed 3 bases from V and 6 bases from J, with 17 bases in between. For the CDR3, the DNA is TGTGCCAGTAGTATTAGCCCGGGGATTAAGAATGGCTACACCTTC. Encoded protein: CASSISPGIKNGYTF.

The V gene is TRBV5-1, the J gene TRBJ2-1; 8 bases align to TRBD1. V lost 2 bases to trimming and J lost 5 bases; unmatched junction nucleotides: 6. The CDR3 loop spans 15 amino acids. Looked up from germline, CDR1 is SGHRS and CDR2 is YFSETQ. Written as DNA, the CDR3 is TGCGCCAGCAGCTTAGAGGGGACAGGCGACAATGAGCAGTTCTTC. Protein product: CASSLEGTGDNEQFF.

V gene TRBV6-5 combines with J gene TRBJ1-2, with D unresolved. Between the trimmed V and J ends, which lost 0 bases and 0 bases, there was a span of 5 bases. The CDR3 extends over 14 amino acids. The germline CDR1 and CDR2 sequences are MNHEY and SVGAGI. This CDR3 is CASSYSSANYGYTF. CDR3 in DNA: TGTGCCAGCAGTTACTCCTCAGCTAACTATGGCTACACCTTC.

This chain uses TRBV5-1 with TRBJ2-1, with TRBD2 matching 7 bases. V lost 8 bases and J lost 2; bases outside the gene matches: 7. The CDR3 runs 14 residues. Per the germline V gene, CDR1 is SGHRS and CDR2 is YFSETQ. The CDR3 DNA sequence: TGCGCCAGTGAAAGCGGGGCACCCTACAATGAGCAGTTCTTC. Amino acids: CASESGAPYNEQFF. The variable domain in full, completed from reference TRBV5-1 and TRBJ2-1, reads KAGVTQTPRYLIKTRGQQVTLSCSPISGHRSVSWYQQTPGQGLQFLFEYFSETQRNKGNFPGRFSGRQFSNSRSEMNVSTLELGDSALYLCASESGAPYNEQFFGPGTRLTVL.